One sample yielded the 2 T cell receptor beta chains listed below, sequenced in a study of T cells expressing NK-cell markers. TCRdb reworked the 5' RACE reads into one entry per CDR3 protein, no DNA. Seen in this sample are about 390,000 distinct CDR3 sequences; the ten most common clones hold around a tenth. The sample consisted of blood T cells: a sorted CD56 or NKG2C T cell subset, CD4+ or CD8+ T cells, or bulk PBMC T cells (not recorded which). The receptors were sampled from a woman between 45 and 65 years old in good health.

This chain joins TRBV7-9 and TRBJ2-2; no DNA is available, so the TRBD2 call from TCRdb remains unchecked. The germline gives CDR1 SEHNR, CDR2 FQNEAQ (reference sequence). The CDR3 covers 16 residues. The CDR3 here is CASSSVAGGYTGELFF.

This sequence joins TRBV18 and TRBJ1-4. The germline gives CDR1 KGHSH, CDR2 LQKENI. The CDR3 is made up of 15 amino acids. The CDR3 region is CASSPPSGLREKLFF.